This T cell receptor (beta chain) was sequenced for a study of T cell responses to AZD1222 COVID-19 vaccine. Points from the study as a whole: Spike-wide vaccine-associated CD4 TCRs dominated at 160-218 and 743-854. The study reported that nearly half of spike-specific TCRs target unmutated variant regions.

As concerns this clone: Its antigen is undetermined.

The assay was immunoSEQ multiplex PCR, and TCRdb's table has in-frame clones only and misses some. This sample yields about 140,000 clones, of which approximately 92% are seen a single time; roughly 1.5% belongs to the top ten. There are 13 residues in the CDR3. Deletions cut 5 bases from V and 7 bases from J, with 11 bases between. Germline-derived CDR1 and CDR2 are SEHNR and FQNEAQ (reference sequence). Sequencing used peripheral blood, obtained on day 0 of AZD1222 vaccination. The rearrangement uses TRBV7-9 and TRBJ1-4; possibly TRBD1 for D (5 bases). This clonotype was obtained from an adult in good health. CDR3 nucleotide sequence: TGTGCCAGCAGCCCGGGGGGGTTTGAAAAACTGTTTTTT. This translates into CASSPGGFEKLFF.